This T cell receptor beta chain was profiled in a study of T cells in Graves' hyperthyroidism and ophthalmopathy. This clonotype has a handful of counts. Using RNA transcripts as the source, TCR beta CDR3 regions were amplified. Initially, a first-round RT-PCR of the TCR CDR3 employed the HTBI primer set. TCRdb used MiXCR to reprocess the multiplex PCR reads, holding one entry per CDR3 protein. The data show around 700,000 distinct CDR3 sequences, over 15% seen once. Hyperthyroidism in the patients, aged 18 to 65, was newly diagnosed and under 2 months in duration. Extraction of PBMCs used roughly 9.4 ml of fresh peripheral blood. Sequences were obtained from blood. This TCR was sampled from a woman aged 50 to 60 with Graves' hyperthyroidism that later progressed to Graves' ophthalmopathy.

DNA for the CDR3: TGTGCCAGCAGTGAAGAGGCCACGGGGGTCCAGCATTTT. It specifies CASSEEATGVQHF. This sequence joins TRBV25-1 and TRBJ1-5, with a weak D call TRBD1 (5 bases). This CDR3 has 13 residues. V was trimmed by 2 bases and J by 12 bases, leaving 14 bases between them. Germline V CDR1 and CDR2: MGHDK, SYGVNS.